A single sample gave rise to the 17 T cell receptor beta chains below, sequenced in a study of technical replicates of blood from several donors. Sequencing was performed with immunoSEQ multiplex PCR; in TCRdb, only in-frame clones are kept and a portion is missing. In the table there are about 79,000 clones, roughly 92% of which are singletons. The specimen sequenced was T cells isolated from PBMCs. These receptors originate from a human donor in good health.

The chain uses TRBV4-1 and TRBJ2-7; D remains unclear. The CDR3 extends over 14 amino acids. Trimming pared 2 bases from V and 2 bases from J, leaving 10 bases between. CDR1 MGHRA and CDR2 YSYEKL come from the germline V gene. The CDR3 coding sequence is TGCGCCAGCAGCCAATGGGCCGGAACCTACGAGCAGTACTTC. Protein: CASSQWAGTYEQYF.

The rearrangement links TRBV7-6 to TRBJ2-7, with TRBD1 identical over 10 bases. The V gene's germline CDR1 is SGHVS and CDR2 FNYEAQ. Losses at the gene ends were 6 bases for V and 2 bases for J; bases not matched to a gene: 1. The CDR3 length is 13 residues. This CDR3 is CASRGQGTYEQYF. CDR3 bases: TGTGCCAGCAGGGGACAGGGGACCTACGAGCAGTACTTC.

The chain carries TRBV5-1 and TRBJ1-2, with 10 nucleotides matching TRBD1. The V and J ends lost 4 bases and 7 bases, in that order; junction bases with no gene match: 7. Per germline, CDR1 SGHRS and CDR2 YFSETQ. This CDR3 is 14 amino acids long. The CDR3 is CASSAGTGAGGYTF. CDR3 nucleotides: TGCGCCAGCAGCGCCGGGACAGGGGCTGGTGGCTACACCTTC.

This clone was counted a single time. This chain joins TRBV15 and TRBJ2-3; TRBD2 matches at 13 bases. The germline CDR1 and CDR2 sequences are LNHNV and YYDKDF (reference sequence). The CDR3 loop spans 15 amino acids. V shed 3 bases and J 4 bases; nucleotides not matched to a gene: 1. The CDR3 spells CATSSTSGGADTQYF. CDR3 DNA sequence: TGTGCCACCAGCAGCACTAGCGGGGGGGCAGATACGCAGTATTTT.

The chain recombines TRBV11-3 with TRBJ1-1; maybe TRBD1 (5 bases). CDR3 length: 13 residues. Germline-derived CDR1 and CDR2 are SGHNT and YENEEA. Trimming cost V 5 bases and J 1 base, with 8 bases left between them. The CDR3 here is CASSRGGNTEAFF. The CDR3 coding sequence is TGTGCCAGCAGCCGGGGGGGGAACACTGAAGCTTTCTTT.

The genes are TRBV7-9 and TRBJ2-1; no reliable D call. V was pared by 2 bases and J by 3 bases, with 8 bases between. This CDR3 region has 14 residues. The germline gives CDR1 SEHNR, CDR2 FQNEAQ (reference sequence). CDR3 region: CASSLPEYYNEQFF. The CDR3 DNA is TGTGCCAGCAGCTTACCTGAGTACTACAATGAGCAGTTCTTC.

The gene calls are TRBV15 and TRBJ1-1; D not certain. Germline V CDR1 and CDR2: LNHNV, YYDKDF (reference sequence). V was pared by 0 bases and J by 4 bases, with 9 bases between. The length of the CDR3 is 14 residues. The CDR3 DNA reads TGTGCCACCAGCAGAGAAGGAGCGGGCACTGAAGCTTTCTTT. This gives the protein CATSREGAGTEAFF.

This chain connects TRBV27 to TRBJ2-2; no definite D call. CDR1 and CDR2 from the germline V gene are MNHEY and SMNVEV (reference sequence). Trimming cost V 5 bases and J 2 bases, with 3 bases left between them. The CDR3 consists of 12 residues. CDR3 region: CASSPNTGELFF. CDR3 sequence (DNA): TGTGCCAGCAGTCCTAACACCGGGGAGCTGTTTTTT.

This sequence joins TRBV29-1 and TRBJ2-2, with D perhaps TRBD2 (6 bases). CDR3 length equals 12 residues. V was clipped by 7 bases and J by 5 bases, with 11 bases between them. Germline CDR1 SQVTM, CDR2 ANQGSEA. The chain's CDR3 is CSALSGTGELFF. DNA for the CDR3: TGCAGCGCCTTAAGCGGGACCGGGGAGCTGTTTTTT.

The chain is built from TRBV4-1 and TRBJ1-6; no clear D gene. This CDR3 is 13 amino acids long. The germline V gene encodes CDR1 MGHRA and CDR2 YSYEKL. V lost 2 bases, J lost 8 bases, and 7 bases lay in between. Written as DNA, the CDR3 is TGCGCCAGCAGCCAATTGGGAGATTCACCCCTCCACTTT. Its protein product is CASSQLGDSPLHF.

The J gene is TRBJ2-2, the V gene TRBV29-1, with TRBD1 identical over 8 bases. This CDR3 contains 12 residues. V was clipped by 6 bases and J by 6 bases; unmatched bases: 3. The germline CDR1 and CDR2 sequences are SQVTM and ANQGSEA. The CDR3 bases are TGCAGCGTAGGACAGGGAGCCGGGGAGCTGTTTTTT. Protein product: CSVGQGAGELFF.

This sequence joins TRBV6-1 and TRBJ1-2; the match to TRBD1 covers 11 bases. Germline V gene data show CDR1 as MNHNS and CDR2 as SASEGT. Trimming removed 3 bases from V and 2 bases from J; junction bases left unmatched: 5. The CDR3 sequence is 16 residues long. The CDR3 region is CASSEPGTGGNYGYTF. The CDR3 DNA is TGTGCCAGCAGTGAGCCCGGGACAGGGGGAAACTATGGCTACACCTTC.

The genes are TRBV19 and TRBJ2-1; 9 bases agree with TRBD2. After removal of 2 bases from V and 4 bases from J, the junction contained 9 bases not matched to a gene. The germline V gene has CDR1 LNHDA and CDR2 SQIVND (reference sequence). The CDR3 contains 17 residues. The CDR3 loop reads CASSITGTSRGYNEQFF. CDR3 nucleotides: TGTGCCAGTAGTATAACCGGGACTAGCCGGGGTTACAATGAGCAGTTCTTC.

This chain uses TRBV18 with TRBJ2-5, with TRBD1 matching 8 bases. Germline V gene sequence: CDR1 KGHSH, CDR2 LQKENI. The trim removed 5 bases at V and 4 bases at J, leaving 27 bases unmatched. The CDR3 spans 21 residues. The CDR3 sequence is CASSTLPARDRISLGGETQYF. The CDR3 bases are TGTGCCAGCTCAACACTTCCGGCCCGGGACAGGATTTCCTTAGGGGGAGAGACCCAGTACTTC.

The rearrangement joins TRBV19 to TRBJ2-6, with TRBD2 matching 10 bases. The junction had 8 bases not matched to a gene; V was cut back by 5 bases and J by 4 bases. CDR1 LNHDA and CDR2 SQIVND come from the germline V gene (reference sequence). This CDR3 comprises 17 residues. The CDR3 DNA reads TGTGCCAGTAGTCTCGAGCGGGGGGGATCCGGGGCCAACGTCCTGACTTTC. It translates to CASSLERGGSGANVLTF. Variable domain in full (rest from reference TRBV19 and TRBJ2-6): DGGITQSPKYLFRKEGQNVTLSCEQNLNHDAMYWYRQDPGQGLRLIYYSQIVNDFQKGDIAEGYSVSREKKESFPLTVTSAQKNPTAFYLCASSLERGGSGANVLTFGAGSRLTVL.

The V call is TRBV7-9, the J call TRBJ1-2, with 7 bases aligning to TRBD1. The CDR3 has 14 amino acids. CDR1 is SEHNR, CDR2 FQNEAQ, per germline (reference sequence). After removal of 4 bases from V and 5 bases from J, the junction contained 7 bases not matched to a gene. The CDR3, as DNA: TGTGCCAGCAGCTCCGGGACAGATCTTTATGGCTACACCTTC. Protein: CASSSGTDLYGYTF.

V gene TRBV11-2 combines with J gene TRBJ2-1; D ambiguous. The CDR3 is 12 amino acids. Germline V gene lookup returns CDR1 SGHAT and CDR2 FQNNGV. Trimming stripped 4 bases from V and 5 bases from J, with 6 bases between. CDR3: CASSWADNEQFF. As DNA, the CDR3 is TGTGCCAGCAGCTGGGCAGACAATGAGCAGTTCTTC.